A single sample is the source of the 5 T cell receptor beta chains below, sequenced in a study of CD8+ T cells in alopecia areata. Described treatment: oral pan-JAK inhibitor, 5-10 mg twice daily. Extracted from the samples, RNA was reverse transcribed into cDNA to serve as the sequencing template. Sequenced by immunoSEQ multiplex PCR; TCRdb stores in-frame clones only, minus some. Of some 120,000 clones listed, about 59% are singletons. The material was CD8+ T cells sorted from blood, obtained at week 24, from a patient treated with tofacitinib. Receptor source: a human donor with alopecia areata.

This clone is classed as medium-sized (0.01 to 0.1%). Here the CDR3 reads CASSLEQGPYNEQFF. CDR3 in DNA: TGTGCCAGCAGCTTAGAACAGGGGCCCTACAATGAGCAGTTCTTC. This sequence joins TRBV7-2 and TRBJ2-1, with 7 positions matching TRBD1. The CDR3 loop spans 15 amino acids. Germline assignment: CDR1 SGHTA and CDR2 FQGNSA. V was pared by 1 base and J by 2 bases, with 2 bases of the junction left unmatched.

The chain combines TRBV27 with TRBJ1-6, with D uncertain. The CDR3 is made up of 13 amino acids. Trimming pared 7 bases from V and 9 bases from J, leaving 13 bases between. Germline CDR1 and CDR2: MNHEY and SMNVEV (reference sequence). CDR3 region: CASKEYGISPLHF. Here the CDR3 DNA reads TGTGCCAGCAAGGAGTACGGCATTTCACCCCTCCACTTT.

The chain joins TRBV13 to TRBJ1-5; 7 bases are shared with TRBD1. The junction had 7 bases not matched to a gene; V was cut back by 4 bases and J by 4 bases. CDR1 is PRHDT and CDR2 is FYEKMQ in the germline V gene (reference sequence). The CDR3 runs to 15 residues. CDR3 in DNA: TGTGCCAGCAGCTCCGGGACAGAAAGAAATCAGCCCCAGCATTTT. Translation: CASSSGTERNQPQHF.

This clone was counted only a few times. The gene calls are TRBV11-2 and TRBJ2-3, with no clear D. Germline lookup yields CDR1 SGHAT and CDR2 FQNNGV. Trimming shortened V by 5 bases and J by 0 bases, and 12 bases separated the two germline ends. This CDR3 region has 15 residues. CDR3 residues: CASSPLPVSTDTQYF. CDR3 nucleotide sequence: TGTGCCAGCAGCCCGTTACCGGTTAGCACAGATACGCAGTATTTT.

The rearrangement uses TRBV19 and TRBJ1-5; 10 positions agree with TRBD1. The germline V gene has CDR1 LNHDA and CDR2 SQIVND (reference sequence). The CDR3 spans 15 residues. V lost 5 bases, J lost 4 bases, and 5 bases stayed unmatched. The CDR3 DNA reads TGTGCCAGTAGTGCCGGACAGGGGGAGAATCAGCCCCAGCATTTT. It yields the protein CASSAGQGENQPQHF.